The 21 T cell receptor delta chains below all came from one sample that was sequenced in a study of Vδ1+ human thymocytes. Study outcomes and limitations: In the thymus, TRG and TRD repertoires looked highly polyclonal with Gaussian CDR3 lengths.

RNA was extracted from the cells and then reverse transcribed. The CDR3 regions were amplified by multiplex PCR from V-gene primers to a constant-region primer. TCRdb reprocessed the multiplex PCR reads using CATT. The table has about 25,000 delta-chain clones, roughly 29% seen once. For these receptors, no antigen is known. Material for sequencing was Vdelta1+ gamma-delta thymocytes from the thymus. Subset reported: FACS-sorted CD3+ TCRalphabeta- TCRVdelta1+ TCRVdelta2- thymocytes. The receptors were sampled from a boy under two years old who had congenital heart surgery.

This clone was seen a handful of times. The V and J genes are TRDV1 and TRDJ2; 9 nucleotides match TRDD3. The CDR3 consists of 19 residues. V shed 2 bases, J shed 2 bases, and the junction held 12 bases outside the gene matches. CDR1 and CDR2 (germline): TSWWSYY, QGS. CDR3 amino acids: CALGEAVPGWGILTAQLFF. The DNA of the CDR3 is TGTGCTCTTGGGGAAGCGGTGCCGGGCTGGGGGATCTTGACAGCACAACTCTTCTTT.

Comments on this clone: It may be a read error: a sequence one base away is much more abundant. J is TRDJ2 and V is TRDV1; D is possibly TRDD2 or TRDD3 (7 bases each). Looked up from germline, CDR1 is TSWWSYY and CDR2 is QGS. The CDR3 runs to 21 residues. V gave up 3 bases and J gave up 3 bases, with 29 bases separating them. CDR3 region: CALGDSYEGIPAQGLTAQLFF. As DNA, the CDR3 is TGTGCTCTTGGGGATTCCTACGAAGGGATACCGGCACAGGGGCTGACAGCACAACTCTTCTTT.

This clone occurred many times. This chain links TRDV1 with TRDJ1; D possibly corresponds to TRDD3 (5 bases). The CDR3 totals 18 residues. Germline V gene sequence: CDR1 TSWWSYY, CDR2 QGS. The V end was cut by 0 bases, the J end by 0 bases, with 17 bases between. CDR3 sequence: CALGELLRQRGHTDKLIF. CDR3 sequence (DNA): TGTGCTCTTGGGGAACTGCTCAGACAGCGGGGGCACACCGATAAACTCATCTTT.

By share, this clone counts as medium-sized (0.01 to 0.1%). The rearrangement joins TRDV1 to TRDJ1; D is ambiguous. CDR3 size: 16 residues. Trimming shortened V by 2 bases and J by 7 bases, and 20 bases separated the two germline ends. In germline, CDR1 is TSWWSYY, CDR2 QGS. The CDR3 loop is CALGERIVGAALKLIF. CDR3 coding DNA: TGTGCTCTTGGGGAAAGGATCGTCGGAGCGGCACTTAAACTCATCTTT.

This clone qualifies as medium-sized. The same CDR3 can be traced to other DNA sequences in this sample. V gene TRDV1 combines with J gene TRDJ1, with 10 bases matching TRDD3. Germline CDR1 is TSWWSYY and CDR2 is QGS. The V and J ends lost 2 bases and 0 bases, in that order; junction bases with no gene match: 18. The CDR3 extends over 21 amino acids. The CDR3 DNA reads as TGTGCTCTTGGGGAATCCACTAGGGGCTACTGGGGGATCGGCAACACCGATAAACTCATCTTT. Protein: CALGESTRGYWGIGNTDKLIF.

The chain couples TRDV1 to TRDJ1; 10 positions agree with TRDD3. Unmatched junction bases numbered 16, after V lost 2 bases and J lost 4 bases. Germline values: CDR1 TSWWSYY, CDR2 QGS. CDR3 length equals 19 residues. The CDR3 reads CALGESNPFGPGGYDKLIF. CDR3 nucleotide sequence: TGTGCTCTTGGGGAATCCAATCCATTTGGGCCTGGGGGATACGATAAACTCATCTTT.

Only a few counts were recorded for this clone. V usage is TRDV1 and J usage is TRDJ1, with 8 bases lining up with TRDD3. The junction had 63 bases not matched to a gene; V was cut back by 1 base and J by 2 bases. Per the germline V gene, CDR1 is TSWWSYY and CDR2 is QGS. The CDR3 sequence is 35 residues long. CDR3 sequence: CALGEQREHSFQGTHLSSLRGLLERLGGGTDKLIF. The CDR3 nucleotides are TGTGCTCTTGGGGAACAGAGGGAACACTCCTTCCAGGGCACCCACTTATCATCACTTCGGGGACTCCTGGAACGACTGGGGGGAGGAACCGATAAACTCATCTTT.

The chain combines TRDV1 with TRDJ1; D is possibly TRDD2 or TRDD3 (7 bases each). The length of the CDR3 is 20 residues. Trimming stripped 4 bases from V and 8 bases from J, with 35 bases between. Germline CDR1 TSWWSYY, CDR2 QGS. The DNA for the CDR3 is TGTGCTCTTGGGGCCCTCCCGGCCTTCCTGGCTGGGGGCTTCACGCCCAAACTCATCTTT. Its protein is CALGALPAFLAGGFTPKLIF.

At least ten counts were recorded for this clone. The chain links TRDV1 to TRDJ1; TRDD3 agrees at 8 bases. CDR1 and CDR2 from the germline V gene are TSWWSYY and QGS. The CDR3 extends over 22 amino acids. Unmatched junction bases numbered 25, after V lost 0 bases and J lost 4 bases. The CDR3 region is CALGELVGGSPLLGGVFDKLIF. CDR3 in DNA: TGTGCTCTTGGGGAACTAGTCGGTGGATCTCCCCTACTGGGGGGTGTCTTCGATAAACTCATCTTT.

This clone turned up a few times. The V and J genes are TRDV1 and TRDJ1; no firm D call. Trimming cost V 2 bases and J 0 bases, with 7 bases left between them. The CDR3 runs to 14 residues. Germline-derived CDR1 and CDR2 are TSWWSYY and QGS. CDR3 DNA sequence: TGTGCTCTTGGGGAAATTCCGTACACCGATAAACTCATCTTT. Translated, it gives CALGEIPYTDKLIF.

The V gene is TRDV1, the J gene TRDJ1, with TRDD3 matching 10 bases. The ends lost 2 bases at V and 8 bases at J; junction bases unmatched: 20. The germline V gene encodes CDR1 TSWWSYY and CDR2 QGS. The CDR3 covers 19 residues. The CDR3 reads CALGERGGLPGGIREKLIF. DNA of the CDR3: TGTGCTCTTGGGGAAAGGGGAGGTCTTCCCGGGGGGATACGCGAGAAACTCATCTTT.

The V gene is TRDV1, the J gene TRDJ1; 9 bases are a match to TRDD3. Germline V CDR1 and CDR2: TSWWSYY, QGS. This CDR3 contains 21 residues. V lost 0 bases and J lost 0; bases outside the gene matches: 17. The CDR3 region is CALGELPLLYWGSPYTDKLIF. CDR3 sequence (DNA): TGTGCTCTTGGGGAACTGCCCCTCCTCTACTGGGGGAGTCCGTACACCGATAAACTCATCTTT.

This clone appeared a few times. V and J are TRDV1 and TRDJ1; 8 bases match TRDD2. Germline CDR1 and CDR2: TSWWSYY and QGS. Trimming cost V 1 base and J 1 base; bases outside gene matches: 14. The CDR3 totals 19 residues. CDR3 region: CALGERKTSYPSATDKLIF. DNA of the CDR3: TGTGCTCTTGGGGAACGGAAAACTTCCTACCCTAGTGCCACCGATAAACTCATCTTT.

This sequence joins TRDV1 and TRDJ1; TRDD3 matches at 7 bases. The V gene's germline CDR1 is TSWWSYY and CDR2 QGS. This CDR3 spans 20 amino acids. With V trimmed by 1 base and J by 9 bases, 26 bases remained unmatched. The DNA for the CDR3 is TGTGCTCTTGGGGAACATATTCGGCCTTCTCGGTCCCGTGGGGGAGGTGAACTCATCTTT. It specifies CALGEHIRPSRSRGGGELIF.

The sample holds a few counts of this clone. The chain is built from TRDV1 and TRDJ1; weak D call: TRDD3 (6 bases). The ends were cut back, 10 bases at V and 3 bases at J, with 21 bases in the middle. The germline V gene has CDR1 TSWWSYY and CDR2 QGS. The CDR3 length is 15 residues. CDR3 protein: CAPGSTRDMSDKLIF. The DNA of the CDR3 is TGTGCTCCCGGAAGCACACGGGATATGTCCGATAAACTCATCTTT.

A remark on this clone: The same CDR3 can be traced to other DNA sequences in this sample. J is TRDJ1 and V is TRDV1; 13 bases fit TRDD3. Germline V gene sequence: CDR1 TSWWSYY, CDR2 QGS. This CDR3 has 22 residues. V dropped 2 bases and J dropped 1; count of bases not matched to a gene: 19. This CDR3 is CALGESGGYWGIRVSLTDKLIF. The CDR3 DNA reads as TGTGCTCTTGGGGAATCAGGGGGGTACTGGGGGATACGCGTATCCCTCACCGATAAACTCATCTTT.

This clone was observed a single time. A far larger clone lies a single base away; this is likely a read error. The same CDR3 can be traced to other DNA sequences in this sample. V is TRDV2 and J is TRDJ3, with D possibly TRDD3 on 5 matching bases. Germline CDR1 is GEAIGNYY and CDR2 is EKD. There are 19 residues in the CDR3. CDR3 DNA sequence: TGTGCCTGTGACACACGTGGATATCACCGCTCCTGGGACACCCGGCAGATGTTTTTC. Protein sequence: CACDTRGYHRSWDTRQMFF.

This clone was recorded a few times. The J gene is TRDJ1, the V gene TRDV1; 7 bases agree with TRDD3. After removal of 0 bases from V and 0 bases from J, the junction contained 10 bases not matched to a gene. The CDR3 spans 18 residues. The germline CDR1 and CDR2 sequences are TSWWSYY and QGS. CDR3 DNA: TGTGCTCTTGGGGAACTTCCCCTGGGGGGTCCGGACACCGATAAACTCATCTTT. Amino acid sequence: CALGELPLGGPDTDKLIF.

This clone was seen just once. V is TRDV1 and J is TRDJ1, with D possibly TRDD3 on 6 matching bases. The CDR3 covers 21 residues. Trimming removed 0 bases from V and 10 bases from J, with 36 bases in between. Per the germline V gene, CDR1 is TSWWSYY and CDR2 is QGS. This CDR3 is CALGELATARGGGGTHLGLIF. As DNA, the CDR3 is TGTGCTCTTGGGGAACTAGCTACGGCCCGAGGCGGGGGGGGGACCCATCTTGGACTCATCTTT.

Regarding this clone: A much larger clone is a single base away; this may be a read error. This sequence joins TRDV1 and TRDJ1; TRDD3 is a possible D gene (5 bases). Trimming removed 2 bases from V and 8 bases from J, with 18 bases in between. CDR3 size: 15 residues. Germline CDR1 TSWWSYY, CDR2 QGS. The DNA of the CDR3 is TGTGCTCTTGGGGAAGGATCGAGTTGCCACTGGAAACTCATCTTT. Amino acid sequence: CALGEGSSCHWKLIF.

In this sample, this clone turned up a few times. Other DNA sequences within the sample encode an identical CDR3. V gene TRDV1 combines with J gene TRDJ1; D unresolved. The germline V gene encodes CDR1 TSWWSYY and CDR2 QGS. V was clipped by 4 bases and J by 2 bases, with 8 bases between them. This CDR3 is 13 amino acids long. The CDR3 reads CALGGVSTDKLIF. The CDR3 bases are TGTGCTCTTGGGGGGGTTTCAACCGATAAACTCATCTTT.